This T cell receptor (beta chain) stems from a study of T cells in Graves' hyperthyroidism and ophthalmopathy (dated by TCRdb to between 2017 and 2020). For the study in its entirety: Peripheral blood samples were taken at initial diagnosis, before any treatment was given. To identify distinguishing TCR V-J signatures, a discovery cohort of about a hundred patients was used, comprising 43 with Graves' ophthalmopathy and about 59 with stable Graves' hyperthyroidism. An independent validation cohort of under 20 hyperthyroidism patients and 17 patients who later progressed to ophthalmopathy tested prospective prediction of ophthalmopathy. The roughly 91 discovery patients were randomly divided into training and test sets at a 7:3 ratio. In addition, the study compared T-cell repertoires in thyroid tissue and in blood from 6 or 7 Graves' hyperthyroidism patients. Once sampling was done, hyperthyroidism patients were given methimazole at a starting dose of 30 mg daily, whereas ophthalmopathy patients were given high-dose intravenous methylprednisolone. According to the paper, TCR Vbeta CDR3 sequencing was carried out on over 130 peripheral blood samples, which came from under 50 ophthalmopathy, roughly 75 hyperthyroidism and approximately 17 progressor patients.

TCR beta CDR3 regions were amplified from RNA transcripts. For the first round of RT-PCR on the TCR CDR3, the HTBI primer set was used together with the Qiagen OneStep RT-PCR kit. Libraries were constructed in a second round of multiplex PCR, after which size selection and purification were carried out. The libraries were sequenced on an Illumina HiSeq2000 using paired-end 100 bp reads. Per the original workflow: SOAPnuke was used to process the raw data, removing reads that contained adapters or uncalled bases, had a mean Phred below 15, or lacked an exact match to the constant primer or identifier. High-quality paired reads were merged with COPE v1.2.5, and unique nucleotide sequences were defined as clonotypes. MiTCR v1.1 was used to align the clonotypes against IMGT TRBV, TRBD and TRBJ reference segments. The analysis included only V-J combinations with a frequency above 0.0001, which together covered 99.2% of the repertoires. The TCS score was defined as F50 (clonal expansion) divided by E x V (chaos), with BLOSUM62-based TCRdist calculated between CDR3 peptides within each V-J. Welch's t-statistics and random forest reduced fewer than 600 V-J features to roughly 13, which were used in a naive Bayes classifier (R e1071). TCRdb took the public reads, trimmed them with fastp at Q25, ran MiXCR for clone calling and kept in-frame beta chains. For every CDR3 protein sequence, its rows merge into one entry that carries the most common genes and DNA. Here the V and J calls rest on TCRdb's processing, not on the authors' analysis. This sample lists about 530,000 distinct CDR3 sequences; under 20% were detected once. Clones ranked in the top ten supply 17% of the sample.

Overall study results and their limits: A model built on a 13 V-J signature distinguished ophthalmopathy from stable hyperthyroidism, reaching over 85% sensitivity and under 84% specificity in cross-validation and 80%/75% in testing. In validation, the model predicted progression to ophthalmopathy with roughly 70% sensitivity and around 72% specificity, a median of about 6.7 months before onset. Sample size was not statistically predetermined, and blinding of investigators to group allocation was not performed. Blood samples also contained most of the expanded thyroid clonotypes (frequency above 0.001), which suggests that blood repertoires may reflect thyroid immune responses.

V is reduced by 1 base and J by 3 bases, leaving a spacing of 10 bases between them. Including cysteine and phenylalanine, the CDR3 has 14 amino acids. Only CDR3 DNA is held: 42 bases, read in frame from base 1. Looking up the germline V gene yields CDR1 LGHNA and CDR2 YSLEER. In the ophthalmopathy patients, disease was moderately to severely active, with a Clinical Activity Score of 3 or more, a NOSPECS grade of 4 or more, and a duration of less than 3 months. Any patient with an uncontrolled infection, another autoimmune disease, pregnancy or lactation was excluded. Diagnoses were based on clinical symptoms, serum thyroxine and TRAb, thyroid ultrasound and orbital computed tomography. PBMCs were isolated from about 9 ml of fresh peripheral blood by Ficoll-Paque density gradient centrifugation. Total RNA was extracted with Trizol reagent, and quality was checked on an Agilent 2100 Bioanalyzer. A remark on this clonotype: The clone's antigen remains unknown. Base qualities were left out, and no much larger clone turns up one base away.

The sequencing input was blood. In this chain, TRBV4-3 is recombined with TRBJ2-7; possibly the D gene is TRBD1, per 6 matching bases. The receptor's source is a woman aged 18-30 years with Graves' ophthalmopathy. The CDR3 loop reads CASSQADRNYEQYF. The nucleotide sequence reads TGCGCCAGCAGCCAAGCGGACAGAAACTACGAGCAGTACTTC.